The next 4 T cell receptor beta chains were all read from a single sample in a study of siplizumab effects on memory and regulatory T cells. Clones were sequenced by immunoSEQ multiplex PCR, and TCRdb holds only the in-frame ones, with some missing. Of approximately 91,000 clones listed, more than 85% were seen once; the top ten hold about 18%. Source material: CD8+ T cells sorted from blood. The receptors derive from a human donor in good health.

V and J are TRBV10-1 and TRBJ2-2; D not certain. The CDR3 has 12 amino acids. Trimming took 8 bases from V and 2 from J, leaving 6 bases between them. Germline V gene lookup returns CDR1 WNHNN and CDR2 SYGVQD (reference sequence). In nucleotides, the CDR3 is TGCGCCAGCGGCGCAAACACCGGGGAGCTGTTTTTT. Its translation is CASGANTGELFF.

The chain joins TRBV19 to TRBJ1-1; unclear D gene. Germline V gene lookup returns CDR1 LNHDA and CDR2 SQIVND (reference sequence). This CDR3 spans 12 amino acids. Trimming took off 7 bases at V and 0 bases at J, with 6 bases between the two ends. In nucleotides, the CDR3 is TGTGCCAGTAATTTTTTGAACACTGAAGCTTTCTTT. This sequence encodes CASNFLNTEAFF.

The chain links TRBV27 to TRBJ2-7; tentatively, D is TRBD1 or TRBD2 (6 bases each). Germline V gene sequence: CDR1 MNHEY, CDR2 SMNVEV (reference sequence). CDR3 length equals 15 residues. V gave up 6 bases and J gave up 3 bases, with 18 bases separating them. CDR3 DNA: TGTGCCAGCAGCCCAAACCCTGGAGGGGGCTACGAGCAGTACTTC. It codes for CASSPNPGGGYEQYF.

This chain connects TRBV11-2 to TRBJ2-2; D remains unclear. The germline CDR1 and CDR2 sequences are SGHAT and FQNNGV. The CDR3 runs to 14 residues. Trimming removed 4 bases at V and 6 bases at J, with 12 bases between. CDR3 DNA: TGTGCCAGCAGCTCAGCCTGGGGTGCCGGGGAGCTGTTTTTT. Amino acids: CASSSAWGAGELFF.